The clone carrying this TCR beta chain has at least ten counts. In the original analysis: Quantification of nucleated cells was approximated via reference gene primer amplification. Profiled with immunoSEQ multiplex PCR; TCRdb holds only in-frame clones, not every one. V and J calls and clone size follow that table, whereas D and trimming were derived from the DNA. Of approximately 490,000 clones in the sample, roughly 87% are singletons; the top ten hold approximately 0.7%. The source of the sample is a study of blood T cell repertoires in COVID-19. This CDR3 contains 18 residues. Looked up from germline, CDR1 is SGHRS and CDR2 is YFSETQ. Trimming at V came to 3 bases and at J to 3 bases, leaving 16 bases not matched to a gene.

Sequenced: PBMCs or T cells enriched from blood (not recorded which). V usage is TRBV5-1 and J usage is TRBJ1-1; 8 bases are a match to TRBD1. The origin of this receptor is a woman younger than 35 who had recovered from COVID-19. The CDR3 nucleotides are TGCGCCAGCAGCTCTACTGTAAGGACAGGGTTCAGAGACACTGAAGCTTTCTTT. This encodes CASSSTVRTGFRDTEAFF.